These 4 T cell receptor beta chains were all obtained from the same sample, sequenced in a study of CD8 T cells in Susac syndrome. RNA totalling about 0.45 to 1 ug underwent reverse transcription with random hexamers. TCRdb re-derived calls from the immunoSEQ multiplex PCR reads in MiXCR, one entry per CDR3 protein. The table records some 210,000 distinct CDR3 sequences, about 94% of them present only once. The specimen was CD4+ T cells from PBMCs. These receptors were collected from a human donor with Susac syndrome.

The V call is TRBV19, the J call TRBJ2-7, with 7 bases lining up with TRBD1. CDR3 length: 14 amino acids. CDR1 and CDR2 (germline): LNHDA, SQIVND (reference sequence). Unmatched junction bases numbered 5, after V lost 5 bases and J lost 1 base. CDR3 loop: CASSATGDSYEQYF. CDR3 nucleotide sequence: TGTGCCAGTAGTGCCACAGGGGATTCCTACGAGCAGTACTTC.

This sequence joins TRBV7-2 and TRBJ1-6, with a possible D match to TRBD1 (6 bases). Germline CDR1 is SGHTA and CDR2 is FQGNSA. Trimming removed 3 bases at V and 6 bases at J, with 9 bases between. The CDR3 is 14 amino acids. The CDR3 DNA is TGTGCCAGCAGCTTTCAGGGGTCTAATTCACCCCTCCACTTT. As protein: CASSFQGSNSPLHF.

The chain recombines TRBV9 with TRBJ1-6; D perhaps matches TRBD1 (5 bases). V lost 4 bases and J 8 bases, leaving 10 bases between the germline ends. The CDR3 has 13 amino acids. Germline-derived CDR1 and CDR2 are SGDLS and YYNGEE. The CDR3 is CASSSGTDSPLHF. For the CDR3, the DNA is TGTGCCAGCAGCTCTGGGACGGATTCACCCCTCCACTTT.

About this clonotype itself: One end of the junction does not line up with germline, which may come from a read error. The gene calls are TRBV7-7 and TRBJ2-5, with a tentative D call TRBD2 (5 bases). The CDR3 contains 14 residues. Germline loops: CDR1 SSHAT, CDR2 FNYEAQ (reference sequence). CDR3: CASSLAGGGETQYF. The CDR3 DNA sequence: TGTGCTAGCAGCTTAGCAGGAGGAGGAGAGACCCAGTACTTC.